A single sample gave rise to the 23 T cell receptor beta chains below, sequenced in a study of blood T cell repertoires in COVID-19. Libraries were prepared by immunoSEQ multiplex PCR; TCRdb keeps only in-frame clonotypes and omits some of them. The sample has 150,000 to 200,000 clones, 85% to 95% seen once; the top ten hold under 2%. Sample: peripheral blood. The source of these receptors is a woman aged 55-75 years with COVID-19, enrolled during active disease.

This chain joins TRBV7-9 and TRBJ2-7; 7 positions agree with TRBD1. Trimming at V came to 5 bases and at J to 5 bases, leaving 3 bases not matched to a gene. Looked up from germline, CDR1 is SEHNR and CDR2 is FQNEAQ (reference sequence). The CDR3 sequence is 12 residues long. Written as DNA, the CDR3 is TGTGCCAGCAGCCGACAGGGCCACGAGCAGTACTTC. This codes for CASSRQGHEQYF.

Only one count was recorded for this clone. The same CDR3 can be traced to other DNA sequences in this sample. The rearrangement uses TRBV9 and TRBJ1-1; 8 bases agree with TRBD1. The length of the CDR3 is 15 residues. Per germline, CDR1 SGDLS and CDR2 YYNGEE. V was clipped by 1 base and J by 1 base; unmatched bases: 3. This CDR3 reads CASSVLGTGNTEAFF. CDR3 DNA: TGTGCCAGCAGCGTATTAGGGACAGGGAACACTGAAGCTTTCTTT.

The chain employs TRBV9 and TRBJ1-1; D gene uncertain. The germline gives CDR1 SGDLS, CDR2 YYNGEE. The length of the CDR3 is 14 residues. V lost 0 bases and J lost 1, with 7 bases in between. For the CDR3, the DNA is TGTGCCAGCAGCGTAGTATCGAGGAACACTGAAGCTTTCTTT. Its protein product is CASSVVSRNTEAFF.

The rearrangement links TRBV6-2 or TRBV6-3 to TRBJ1-6; 7 nucleotides align to TRBD1. The CDR3 runs 15 residues. Germline CDR1 MNHEY, CDR2 SVGEGT. Unmatched junction bases numbered 8, after V lost 5 bases and J lost 7 bases. This CDR3 is CASSLMTGRNSPLHF. Here the CDR3 DNA reads TGTGCCAGCAGTCTTATGACAGGGAGAAATTCACCCCTCCACTTT.

The chain employs TRBV7-9 and TRBJ1-6; D may be TRBD1 (5 bases). Trimming took 6 bases from V and 7 from J, leaving 7 bases between them. The CDR3 totals 12 residues. The V gene's germline CDR1 is SEHNR and CDR2 FQNEAQ (reference sequence). The CDR3 spells CASRGGNSPLHF. CDR3 coding DNA: TGTGCCAGCAGGGGGGGGAATTCACCCCTCCACTTT.

V usage is TRBV14 and J usage is TRBJ1-6; D is perhaps TRBD1 (5 bases). CDR1 is SGHDN, CDR2 FVKESK, per germline. The CDR3 is 14 residues long. Deletions cut 4 bases from V and 14 bases from J, with 18 bases between. The CDR3 region has the DNA TGTGCCAGCAGCCGTAGACAGTGGGATATCTCCCTCCACTTT. Translating gives CASSRRQWDISLHF.

The chain carries TRBV15 and TRBJ1-6, with 9 bases fitting TRBD1. Germline loops: CDR1 LNHNV, CDR2 YYDKDF (reference sequence). This CDR3 has 15 residues. The ends lost 0 bases at V and 10 bases at J; junction bases unmatched: 4. For the CDR3, the DNA is TGTGCCACCAGCAGAGAGGGGGACAGGGCCTCACCCCTCCACTTT. Its translation: CATSREGDRASPLHF. Full variable domain (missing parts from reference TRBV15 and TRBJ1-6): DAMVIQNPRYQVTQFGKPVTLSCSQTLNHNVMYWYQQKSSQAPKLLFHYYDKDFNNEADTPDNFQSRRPNTSFCFLDIRSPGLGDTAMYLCATSREGDRASPLHFGNGTRLTVT.

The rearrangement joins TRBV4-2 to TRBJ1-1; D possibly corresponds to TRBD1 (6 bases). The CDR3 is 15 amino acids. V was pared by 7 bases and J by 2 bases, with 17 bases between. Germline CDR1 LGHNA, CDR2 YNFKEQ. The DNA for the CDR3 is TGTGCCAGCACCGCCCTCCGGGGGGCTAACACTGAAGCTTTCTTT. This codes for CASTALRGANTEAFF.

As to this clone: The junction departs from germline at one end; a sequencing error may be responsible. This chain connects TRBV7-7 to TRBJ2-5, with D possibly matching TRBD2 (5 bases). Germline CDR1 SSHAT, CDR2 FNYEAQ (reference sequence). The CDR3 totals 12 residues. The DNA of the CDR3 is TGTGCTAGCAGCCCGGTAGCGGAGACCCAGTACTTC. It translates to CASSPVAETQYF.

This clone was counted once. The chain joins TRBV29-1 to TRBJ1-1; 10 positions agree with TRBD1. Germline V gene lookup returns CDR1 SQVTM and CDR2 ANQGSEA. This CDR3 is built from 13 residues. Germline trimming cut 7 bases from V and 4 bases from J; bases unmatched to any gene: 6. CDR3 sequence reads: CSADRGIGTEAFF. For the CDR3, the DNA is TGCAGCGCGGACAGGGGGATTGGCACTGAAGCTTTCTTT.

V is TRBV5-1 and J is TRBJ1-6; 7 bases map to TRBD1. Germline CDR1 and CDR2: SGHRS and YFSETQ. This CDR3 has 14 amino acids. With V trimmed by 0 bases and J by 10 bases, 4 bases remained unmatched. CDR3 bases: TGCGCCAGCAGCTTGGAACAGGGGAACTCACCCCTCCACTTT. Translated: CASSLEQGNSPLHF.

This chain joins TRBV20-1 and TRBJ2-7, with a weak D call TRBD1 (6 bases). CDR3 length: 11 amino acids. Germline values: CDR1 DFQATT, CDR2 SNEGSKA (reference sequence). Deletions cut 6 bases from V and 6 bases from J, with 12 bases between. DNA of the CDR3: TGCAGTGCCGGGACACCCGTCGAGCAGTACTTC. It codes for CSAGTPVEQYF.

The rearrangement links TRBV6-6 to TRBJ1-2; maybe TRBD1 (6 bases). Trimming pared 6 bases from V and 8 bases from J, leaving 19 bases between. CDR3 length: 14 amino acids. Germline assignment: CDR1 MNHNY and CDR2 SVGAGI (reference sequence). The CDR3 spells CASRRTVSLNGYTF. For the CDR3, the DNA is TGTGCCAGCAGACGGACAGTCTCTTTGAACGGCTACACCTTC.

The V gene is TRBV28, the J gene TRBJ1-2; perhaps TRBD1 as D (6 bases). Trimming removed 1 base from V and 4 bases from J, with 10 bases in between. The CDR3 consists of 14 residues. The V gene's germline CDR1 is MDHEN and CDR2 SYDVKM. CDR3 in amino acids: CASSLSGRGYGYTF. In DNA form, the CDR3 reads TGTGCCAGCAGTTTATCGGGCAGGGGCTATGGCTACACCTTC.

The V and J genes are TRBV10-3 and TRBJ2-7; 7 nucleotides agree with TRBD1. CDR1 is ENHRY and CDR2 is SYGVKD in the germline V gene. V shed 10 bases, J shed 0 bases, and the junction held 6 bases outside the gene matches. The CDR3 has 13 residues. CDR3 in DNA: TGTGCCACCGGGACAGTACCCTCCTACGAGCAGTACTTC. Protein product: CATGTVPSYEQYF.

The chain is built from TRBV20-1 and TRBJ1-4; D gene uncertain. Trimming cost V 4 bases and J 4 bases, with 4 bases left between them. This CDR3 is 11 amino acids long. CDR1 is DFQATT and CDR2 is SNEGSKA in the germline V gene (reference sequence). For the CDR3, the DNA is TGCAGTGCTACTTATAATGAAAAACTGTTTTTT. This encodes CSATYNEKLFF.

J is TRBJ2-1 and V is TRBV11-2, with a possible D match to TRBD1 (6 bases). The CDR3 totals 14 residues. Looked up from germline, CDR1 is SGHAT and CDR2 is FQNNGV. Between the trimmed V and J ends, which lost 5 bases and 8 bases, there was a span of 16 bases. CDR3 in DNA: TGTGCCAGCAGCCCCATAGGTGGGGGCGATGAGCAGTTCTTC. It codes for CASSPIGGGDEQFF.

The V and J genes are TRBV19 and TRBJ1-1, with 9 bases identical to TRBD1. The CDR3 spans 15 residues. With 10 bases clipped from V and 4 bases from J, the junction kept 13 bases outside the gene matches. Germline assignment: CDR1 LNHDA and CDR2 SQIVND (reference sequence). The CDR3 sequence: CATTDRGGGITEAFF. The CDR3 DNA reads as TGTGCCACCACGGACAGGGGTGGGGGCATCACTGAAGCTTTCTTT.

The chain employs TRBV9 and TRBJ1-1; D ambiguous. The V gene lost 0 bases and the J gene lost 0 bases, with 12 bases spanning the gap. Germline V gene data show CDR1 as SGDLS and CDR2 as YYNGEE. The CDR3 has 16 residues. CDR3 sequence reads: CASSVGAGTLNTEAFF. CDR3 bases: TGTGCCAGCAGCGTAGGGGCAGGCACTCTGAACACTGAAGCTTTCTTT.

The V and J genes are TRBV30 and TRBJ2-1; D is perhaps TRBD1 (6 bases). The length of the CDR3 is 11 residues. V was shortened by 3 bases and J by 8 bases, with 8 bases between the two germline ends. Germline V gene data show CDR1 as GTSNPN and CDR2 as SVGIG (reference sequence). CDR3 coding DNA: TGTGCCTGGAGACAGGGCCATGAGCAGTTCTTC. Amino acid sequence: CAWRQGHEQFF.

The chain joins TRBV6-5 to TRBJ2-7; tentative D call: TRBD1 (5 bases). Germline V CDR1 and CDR2: MNHEY, SVGAGI. Deletions cut 6 bases from V and 2 bases from J, with 14 bases between. This CDR3 region has 14 residues. The CDR3 DNA reads TGTGCCAGCAGGTTGGCAGGGAATACCTACGAGCAGTACTTC. It specifies CASRLAGNTYEQYF.

The rearrangement uses TRBV15 and TRBJ1-1, with D hard to call. Germline V gives CDR1 LNHNV, CDR2 YYDKDF (reference sequence). The V gene lost 1 base and the J gene lost 2 bases, with 11 bases spanning the gap. This CDR3 has 15 amino acids. The CDR3 sequence is CATSRALGRNTEAFF. The CDR3 DNA reads as TGTGCCACCAGCAGAGCCCTTGGGCGCAACACTGAAGCTTTCTTT.

The V and J genes are TRBV5-1 and TRBJ1-4; 8 nucleotides agree with TRBD1. J gave up 8 bases and V 4 bases, and 10 bases lay outside the gene matches. Germline CDR1 reads SGHRS; CDR2 reads YFSETQ. The CDR3 length is 15 residues. CDR3 sequence: CASSRSDRGNEKLFF. The DNA of the CDR3 is TGCGCCAGCAGCCGTAGCGACAGGGGAAACGAAAAACTGTTTTTT. Supplemented by reference TRBV5-1 and TRBJ1-4, the full variable domain reads KAGVTQTPRYLIKTRGQQVTLSCSPISGHRSVSWYQQTPGQGLQFLFEYFSETQRNKGNFPGRFSGRQFSNSRSEMNVSTLELGDSALYLCASSRSDRGNEKLFFGSGTQLSVL.